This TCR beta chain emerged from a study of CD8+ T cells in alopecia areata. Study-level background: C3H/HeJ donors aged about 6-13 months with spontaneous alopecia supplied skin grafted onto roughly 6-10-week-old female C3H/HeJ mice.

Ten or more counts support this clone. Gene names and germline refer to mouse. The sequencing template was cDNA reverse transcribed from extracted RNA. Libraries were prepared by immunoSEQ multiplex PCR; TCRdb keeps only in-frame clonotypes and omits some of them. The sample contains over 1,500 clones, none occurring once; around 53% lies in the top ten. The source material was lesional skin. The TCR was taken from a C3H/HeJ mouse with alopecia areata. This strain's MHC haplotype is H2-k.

The CDR3 region is CASKQAFYAEQFF. CDR3 DNA (partial): TGTGCTAGCAAACAGGCCTTCTATGCT. The chain carries TRBV17 and TRBJ2-1; maybe TRBD1 (5 bases). The read halts 4 residues ahead of the CDR3 end, with the missing end drawn from the germline J gene. Trimming removed 7 bases from V and 3 bases from J, with 10 bases in between. This CDR3 contains 13 residues. Germline V lookup: CDR1 MNHDT, CDR2 YYDKIL.